This T cell receptor (beta chain) came from a study of T cells in Graves' hyperthyroidism and ophthalmopathy. The junction had 7 bases not matched to a gene; V was cut back by 1 base and J by 14 bases. The CDR3 length is 14 residues. The study's findings and limits: Patients with ophthalmopathy were separated from those with stable hyperthyroidism by a 13 V-J model.

Amplified TCR beta CDR3 regions came from RNA transcripts. HTBI primers were used for first-round RT-PCR of the TCR CDR3. MiXCR, applied by TCRdb to the multiplex PCR reads, yields one record per CDR3 protein. The table records fewer than 600,000 distinct CDR3 sequences, approximately 15% of them present only once. Fresh peripheral blood, approximately 9.6 ml, yielded the PBMCs. This clonotype was counted ten times or more. Its specificity is unknown. Sequencing used blood. This rearrangement joins TRBV12-3 or TRBV12-4 to TRBJ2-1; 11 nucleotides match TRBD2. The sequence was collected from a woman aged 18 to 35 with Graves' hyperthyroidism. In nucleotides, the CDR3 is TGTGCCAGCAGTTTAGGGGTTAGCGGGAGGGGGGAGTTCTTC. Translation gives CASSLGVSGRGEFF.